This T cell receptor beta chain is from a study of blood T cell repertoires in COVID-19. Overall study context: Sample material is recorded as cDNA or gDNA derived from T cells, B-cell-depleted T cells, or PBMCs.

This clone was counted a single time. A Seattle source enrolled patients during active infection and followed them longitudinally. Assay: immunoSEQ multiplex PCR; the TCRdb copy retains only in-frame clones and omits some. Seen here are over 150,000 clones, around nine tenths observed once, and the top ten hold about 0.6%. CDR1 is GTSNPN and CDR2 is SVGIG in the germline V gene (reference sequence). The CDR3 sequence is 13 residues long. Trimming took off 7 bases at V and 5 bases at J, with 18 bases between the two ends. The sequenced material came from peripheral blood. The TCR was taken from a man aged 55 to 70 with COVID-19, enrolled during active disease. This chain uses TRBV30 with TRBJ2-7; TRBD1 might be the D (6 bases). This CDR3 is CASTGTSVHEQYF. The CDR3 DNA follows: TGTGCCTCTACCGGGACAAGTGTCCACGAGCAGTACTTC.